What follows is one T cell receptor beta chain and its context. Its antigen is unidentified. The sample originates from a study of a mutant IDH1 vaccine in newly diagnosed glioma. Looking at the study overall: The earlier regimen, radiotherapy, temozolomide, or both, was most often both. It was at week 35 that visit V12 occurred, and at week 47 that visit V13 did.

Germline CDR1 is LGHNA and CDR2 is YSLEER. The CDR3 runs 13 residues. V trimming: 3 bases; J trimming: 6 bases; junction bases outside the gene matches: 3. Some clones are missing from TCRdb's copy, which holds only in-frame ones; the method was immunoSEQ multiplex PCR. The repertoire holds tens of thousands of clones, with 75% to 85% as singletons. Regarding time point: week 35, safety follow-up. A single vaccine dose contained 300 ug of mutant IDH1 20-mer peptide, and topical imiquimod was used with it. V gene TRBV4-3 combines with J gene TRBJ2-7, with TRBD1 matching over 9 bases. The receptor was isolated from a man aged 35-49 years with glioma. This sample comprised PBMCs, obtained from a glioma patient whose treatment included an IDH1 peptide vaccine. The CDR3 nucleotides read TGCGCCAGCAGCCATGGACAGGGGAGCGAGCAGTACTTC. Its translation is CASSHGQGSEQYF.